These 14 T cell receptor beta chains were all obtained from the same sample, sequenced in a study of blood T cell repertoires in COVID-19. Profiling relied on immunoSEQ multiplex PCR, and the TCRdb table lists in-frame clones only, not all of them. The table has fewer than 350,000 clones, 85% seen once. The sequencing sample was made of PBMCs or T cells enriched from blood (not recorded which). The receptors were sampled from a woman under 40 who had been exposed to COVID-19.

The chain couples TRBV5-6 to TRBJ2-5, with TRBD2 matching over 7 bases. Looked up from germline, CDR1 is SGHDT and CDR2 is YYEEEE. With 4 bases clipped from V and 6 bases from J, the junction kept 12 bases outside the gene matches. The CDR3 runs to 15 residues. The DNA of the CDR3 is TGTGCCAGCAGCCCTCGGCGGGGGATTCAGCAGACCCAGTACTTC. Encoded protein: CASSPRRGIQQTQYF.

The V and J genes are TRBV19 and TRBJ1-2; TRBD1 might be the D (5 bases). CDR1 is LNHDA, CDR2 SQIVND, per germline (reference sequence). Trimming removed 5 bases from V and 5 bases from J, with 12 bases in between. The CDR3 runs to 13 residues. CDR3 in DNA: TGTGCCAGTAGTGCCCCCGACAGTTATGGCTACACCTTC. Translation gives CASSAPDSYGYTF.

J is TRBJ2-7 and V is TRBV30; D is perhaps TRBD1 (6 bases). From germline, CDR1 is GTSNPN and CDR2 SVGIG (reference sequence). The CDR3 runs 13 residues. Trimming took off 2 bases at V and 4 bases at J, with 12 bases between the two ends. The CDR3 here is CAWSSYTGYEQYF. In DNA, the CDR3 is TGTGCCTGGAGTTCGTATACAGGGTACGAGCAGTACTTC.

The chain is built from TRBV19 and TRBJ2-1, with 7 bases lining up with TRBD2. Germline lookup yields CDR1 LNHDA and CDR2 SQIVND (reference sequence). The CDR3 extends over 16 amino acids. The V segment lost 1 base and the J segment 4 bases; nucleotides outside the gene matches: 7. The CDR3 region is CASSIVGGGSYNEQFF. CDR3 nucleotides: TGTGCCAGTAGTATAGTGGGGGGGGGTTCATACAATGAGCAGTTCTTC.

This clone was found once. V gene TRBV5-6 combines with J gene TRBJ1-6; possibly TRBD1 for D (5 bases). This CDR3 comprises 17 residues. With 0 bases removed from V and 2 bases from J, the gap between germline ends came to 12 bases. Germline-derived CDR1 and CDR2 are SGHDT and YYEEEE. The CDR3 DNA reads as TGTGCCAGCAGCTTGGCCTCTAAGGGGACCTATAATTCACCCCTCCACTTT. Its protein product is CASSLASKGTYNSPLHF.

J is TRBJ2-1 and V is TRBV7-8; TRBD2 aligns across 8 bases. V lost 5 bases to trimming and J lost 6 bases; unmatched junction nucleotides: 9. The germline V gene has CDR1 SGHVS and CDR2 FQNEAQ. The length of the CDR3 is 15 residues. In DNA form, the CDR3 reads TGTGCCAGCAGCCCCCGGGAGGGCCGGGGCAATGAGCAGTTCTTC. This translates into CASSPREGRGNEQFF.

This clone was seen a single time. The chain carries TRBV28 and TRBJ1-1; a possible D gene is TRBD1 (5 bases). V was clipped by 6 bases and J by 1 base, with 12 bases between them. The germline V gene has CDR1 MDHEN and CDR2 SYDVKM. There are 14 residues in the CDR3. The CDR3 spells CASSLGDRNTEAFF. For the CDR3, the DNA is TGTGCCAGCAGCCTAGGGGATAGGAACACTGAAGCTTTCTTT.

This clone was seen just once. This rearrangement joins TRBV7-9 to TRBJ1-1, with D possibly being TRBD1 (6 bases). V dropped 6 bases and J dropped 2 bases, with 16 bases sitting between them. This CDR3 comprises 15 residues. CDR1 is SEHNR, CDR2 FQNEAQ, per germline (reference sequence). CDR3 DNA: TGTGCCAGCAGGTCAAGGACAGACACTAACACTGAAGCTTTCTTT. As protein: CASRSRTDTNTEAFF.

The chain combines TRBV27 with TRBJ1-2; 9 bases are shared with TRBD1. Germline assignment: CDR1 MNHEY and CDR2 SMNVEV (reference sequence). The CDR3 loop spans 15 amino acids. With 3 bases clipped from V and 7 bases from J, the junction kept 9 bases outside the gene matches. The CDR3 DNA reads TGTGCCAGCAGTTTTAGTGGTTGGGACAGGGTTGGCTACACCTTC. It encodes CASSFSGWDRVGYTF.

This clone occurred once. The CDR3 DNA is TGTGCCAGCAGCCAAGGTGAGGGGGCGGCTTTCTTT. It yields the protein CASSQGEGAAFF. The V gene is TRBV3-1 (or the pseudogene TRBV3-2), the J gene TRBJ1-1; 7 bases match TRBD1. Germline V gene sequence: CDR1 LGHDT, CDR2 YNNKEL (reference sequence). This CDR3 region has 12 residues. Losses at the gene ends were 1 base for V and 11 bases for J; bases not matched to a gene: 4.

This CDR3 is CASTLTSHYGYTF. Here the CDR3 DNA reads TGTGCCAGCACCCTGACAAGTCACTATGGCTACACCTTC. V gene TRBV28 combines with J gene TRBJ1-2; D is uncertain. The germline gives CDR1 MDHEN, CDR2 SYDVKM. The CDR3 is 13 residues long. Trimming removed 7 bases at V and 3 bases at J, with 12 bases between.

The V and J genes are TRBV30 and TRBJ1-5; D is perhaps TRBD1 (6 bases). CDR3 length: 14 residues. Germline CDR1 is GTSNPN and CDR2 is SVGIG (reference sequence). V was shortened by 1 base and J by 4 bases, with 11 bases between the two germline ends. The CDR3 loop reads CAWSAAGVNQPQHF. The CDR3 nucleotides are TGTGCCTGGAGTGCGGCAGGGGTTAATCAGCCCCAGCATTTT.

The rearrangement uses TRBV28 and TRBJ1-4; D remains unclear. The V end lost 6 bases, the J end lost 0 bases, and 11 bases lay between the germline ends. Germline V gene data show CDR1 as MDHEN and CDR2 as SYDVKM. The CDR3 consists of 15 residues. CDR3 sequence reads: CASSSHGATNEKLFF. CDR3 coding DNA: TGTGCCAGCAGCTCCCACGGGGCAACTAATGAAAAACTGTTTTTT.

The genes are TRBV24-1 and TRBJ2-1, with 11 bases aligning to TRBD2. V lost 3 bases to trimming and J lost 10 bases; unmatched junction nucleotides: 4. The CDR3 has 14 amino acids. The germline gives CDR1 KGHDR, CDR2 SFDVKD. CDR3 DNA sequence: TGTGCCACCAGTGATAGACTAGCGGGAAGGGAGCAGTTCTTC. Amino acids: CATSDRLAGREQFF.